Following are 32 T cell receptor beta chains from one sample sequenced in a study of T cell responses to AZD1222 COVID-19 vaccine. Clones were sequenced by immunoSEQ multiplex PCR, and TCRdb holds only the in-frame ones, with some missing. The sample comprises approximately 120,000 clones, approximately 90% of which are singletons, and 6% to 9% rests with the top ten. This specimen consisted of peripheral blood, obtained on day 0 of AZD1222 vaccination. The receptors derive from an adult in good health.

CDR3 sequence (DNA): TGTGCCAGCAGTTTATCGCCGGGGGACTACAATGAGCAGTTCTTC. Translation gives CASSLSPGDYNEQFF. V is TRBV27 and J is TRBJ2-1; D may be TRBD2 (6 bases). The CDR3 has 15 amino acids. CDR1 and CDR2 (germline): MNHEY, SMNVEV (reference sequence). The V gene lost 0 bases and the J gene lost 3 bases, with 9 bases spanning the gap.

The rearrangement links TRBV6-5 to TRBJ2-7, with TRBD2 matching 7 bases. CDR3 length equals 14 residues. With V trimmed by 8 bases and J by 1 base, 8 bases remained unmatched. Looked up from germline, CDR1 is MNHEY and CDR2 is SVGAGI. Here the CDR3 reads CASAGGSSSYEQYF. The DNA for the CDR3 is TGTGCCAGCGCCGGCGGGAGCTCATCCTACGAGCAGTACTTC.

The chain employs TRBV7-3 and TRBJ2-3, with 10 bases matching TRBD2. Germline loops: CDR1 SGHTA, CDR2 FQGTGA. The V segment lost 5 bases and the J segment 5 bases; nucleotides outside the gene matches: 7. This CDR3 region has 15 residues. CDR3 nucleotide sequence: TGTGCCAGCAGCCGAGCGGGAGGGCCGGGAGATACGCAGTATTTT. Translating gives CASSRAGGPGDTQYF.

This chain joins TRBV5-1 and TRBJ2-5; D unresolved. The V end was cut by 0 bases, the J end by 4 bases, with 1 base between. The germline V gene has CDR1 SGHRS and CDR2 YFSETQ. This CDR3 comprises 11 residues. CDR3 loop: CASSLVETQYF. The CDR3, as DNA: TGCGCCAGCAGCTTGGTAGAGACCCAGTACTTC. Drawing the rest from reference TRBV5-1 and TRBJ2-5, the complete variable domain is KAGVTQTPRYLIKTRGQQVTLSCSPISGHRSVSWYQQTPGQGLQFLFEYFSETQRNKGNFPGRFSGRQFSNSRSEMNVSTLELGDSALYLCASSLVETQYFGPGTRLLVL.

The chain joins TRBV27 to TRBJ2-3; D tentatively reads TRBD1 or TRBD2 (6 bases each). The germline V and J ends were trimmed by 6 bases and 1 base, with 14 bases remaining between them. Per the germline V gene, CDR1 is MNHEY and CDR2 is SMNVEV (reference sequence). The CDR3 totals 15 residues. In DNA, the CDR3 is TGTGCCAGCAGCTCGGGAAGGGGGGGCACAGATACGCAGTATTTT. Its protein product is CASSSGRGGTDTQYF.

The chain links TRBV29-1 to TRBJ1-2; no definite D call. Germline CDR1 SQVTM, CDR2 ANQGSEA. V dropped 4 bases and J dropped 1 base, with 13 bases sitting between them. The CDR3 is 14 amino acids. The CDR3 here is CSVATDGVNYGYTF. The CDR3 bases are TGCAGCGTTGCTACAGATGGGGTTAACTATGGCTACACCTTC.

The genes are TRBV6-5 and TRBJ1-5; D might be TRBD1 (5 bases). Trimming took off 7 bases at V and 6 bases at J, with 13 bases between the two ends. The CDR3 totals 13 residues. The V gene's germline CDR1 is MNHEY and CDR2 SVGAGI. The CDR3 DNA is TGTGCCAGCAAGAGAGGGACGGGTCAGCCCCAGCATTTT. This encodes CASKRGTGQPQHF.

The count of this clone is one. J is TRBJ2-1 and V is TRBV28; the D is unclear. Deletions cut 6 bases from V and 9 bases from J, with 9 bases between. Looked up from germline, CDR1 is MDHEN and CDR2 is SYDVKM. CDR3 length: 11 amino acids. The CDR3 sequence is CASSLGIEQFF. CDR3 DNA: TGTGCCAGCAGCCTAGGCATTGAGCAGTTCTTC.

V and J are TRBV7-9 and TRBJ2-7; D ambiguous. The CDR3 consists of 14 residues. V was pared by 6 bases and J by 3 bases, with 15 bases between. Germline CDR1 is SEHNR and CDR2 is FQNEAQ (reference sequence). CDR3 DNA: TGTGCCAGCAGTTCTACTCGAGACGGCTACGAGCAGTACTTC. Protein: CASSSTRDGYEQYF.

V usage is TRBV19 and J usage is TRBJ1-3; weak D call: TRBD1 (5 bases). This CDR3 comprises 16 residues. Germline V gives CDR1 LNHDA, CDR2 SQIVND (reference sequence). V lost 7 bases to trimming and J lost 0 bases, with 16 bases between them. CDR3 nucleotides: TGTGCCAGTACCCCGCGGGGCCCGAGCTCTGGAAACACCATATATTTT. This gives the protein CASTPRGPSSGNTIYF.

This chain's CDR3 is CASSLALSSYNEQFF. Written as DNA, the CDR3 is TGCGCCAGCAGCTTGGCCCTGAGCTCCTACAATGAGCAGTTCTTC. This chain joins TRBV5-1 and TRBJ2-1; D uncertain. Germline V gives CDR1 SGHRS, CDR2 YFSETQ. Trimming removed 0 bases at V and 0 bases at J, with 7 bases between. The CDR3 consists of 15 residues.

The chain employs TRBV12-3 or TRBV12-4 and TRBJ1-2; D is possibly TRBD1 (5 bases). V shed 6 bases and J shed 7 bases, with 15 bases lying between them. The CDR3 is made up of 13 amino acids. The CDR3: CASSEGVLGGYTF. DNA for the CDR3: TGTGCCAGCAGCGAAGGGGTTTTAGGTGGCTACACCTTC.

Only one count was recorded for this clone. The chain employs TRBV11-3 and TRBJ2-5; D is undetermined. V lost 0 bases to trimming and J lost 1 base, with 6 bases between them. CDR1 is SGHNT and CDR2 is YENEEA in the germline V gene. There are 14 residues in the CDR3. CDR3 loop: CASSLDRTQETQYF. CDR3 coding DNA: TGTGCCAGCAGCTTAGATAGAACCCAAGAGACCCAGTACTTC. The entire variable domain, with the rest obtained from reference TRBV11-3 and TRBJ2-5, is as follows: EAGVVQSPRYKIIEKKQPVAFWCNPISGHNTLYWYLQNLGQGPELLIRYENEEAVDDSQLPKDRFSAERLKGVDSTLKIQPAELGDSAVYLCASSLDRTQETQYFGPGTRLLVL.

This chain uses TRBV19 with TRBJ2-7; 8 bases match TRBD2. V was pared by 5 bases and J by 6 bases, with 9 bases of the junction left unmatched. CDR1 and CDR2 from the germline V gene are LNHDA and SQIVND (reference sequence). The CDR3 consists of 14 residues. The CDR3 region has the DNA TGTGCCAGTAGTTCCGGGACTAGAGAAGCCGAGCAGTACTTC. This sequence encodes CASSSGTREAEQYF.

This chain uses TRBV2 with TRBJ2-1, with a tentative D call TRBD1 (7 bases). Trimming pared 2 bases from V and 3 bases from J, leaving 14 bases between. The germline gives CDR1 SNHLY, CDR2 FYNNEI. The CDR3 covers 16 residues. The CDR3 bases are TGTGCCAGCAGTGAACAGCAGGGGGGATTCTACAATGAGCAGTTCTTC. This sequence encodes CASSEQQGGFYNEQFF.

The chain has TRBV7-2 and TRBJ2-7; TRBD1 matches at 7 bases. The length of the CDR3 is 15 residues. Per germline, CDR1 SGHTA and CDR2 FQGNSA. The J segment lost 5 bases and the V segment lost 4 bases, leaving 11 bases of the junction unmatched. The CDR3 nucleotides read TGTGCCAGCAGCTCCCCCGACAGGGCGGTCCACGAGCAGTACTTC. Its translation is CASSSPDRAVHEQYF.

The chain links TRBV19 to TRBJ2-3, with D possibly TRBD1 on 6 matching bases. The V and J ends lost 3 bases and 2 bases respectively, with 9 bases between them. The germline gives CDR1 LNHDA, CDR2 SQIVND (reference sequence). The CDR3 is made up of 14 amino acids. CDR3 bases: TGTGCCAGTAGTATGAAGGGGGACACAGATACGCAGTATTTT. Amino acids: CASSMKGDTDTQYF.

In DNA form, the CDR3 reads TGTGCCACCAGTGATTTTATAGGGGGTTACAATGAGCAGTTCTTC. Amino acids: CATSDFIGGYNEQFF. The chain combines TRBV24-1 with TRBJ2-1, with a possible D match to TRBD1 (6 bases). The length of the CDR3 is 15 residues. V was shortened by 1 base and J by 4 bases, with 10 bases between the two germline ends. CDR1 KGHDR and CDR2 SFDVKD come from the germline V gene.

CDR3 nucleotides: TGTGCCAGCAGCAAACGGACTAGCGGCACCTACGAGCAGTACTTC. Its translation: CASSKRTSGTYEQYF. The rearrangement uses TRBV21-1 and TRBJ2-7; TRBD2, as called in the table, went unchecked against the DNA. TRBV21-1 is assigned pseudogene status. The CDR3 has 15 amino acids.

The chain employs TRBV5-1 and TRBJ2-7; possible D gene TRBD1, 5 bases. The V and J ends lost 6 bases and 7 bases respectively, with 14 bases between them. This CDR3 spans 12 amino acids. Germline V gene sequence: CDR1 SGHRS, CDR2 YFSETQ. This CDR3 is CASTQDIGEQYF. The CDR3 region has the DNA TGCGCCAGCACCCAGGACATCGGGGAGCAGTACTTC. The complete variable domain, with remaining parts taken from reference TRBV5-1 and TRBJ2-7, reads KAGVTQTPRYLIKTRGQQVTLSCSPISGHRSVSWYQQTPGQGLQFLFEYFSETQRNKGNFPGRFSGRQFSNSRSEMNVSTLELGDSALYLCASTQDIGEQYFGPGTRLTVT.

This clone was seen a few times. The chain employs TRBV6-1 and TRBJ2-2; TRBD2 matches at 9 bases. V lost 0 bases to trimming and J lost 4 bases; unmatched junction nucleotides: 6. Germline values: CDR1 MNHNS, CDR2 SASEGT. The CDR3 spans 17 residues. The DNA for the CDR3 is TGTGCCAGCAGTGAAGCGCGCCTAGCGGGACCCACCGGGGAGCTGTTTTTT. It translates to CASSEARLAGPTGELFF.

The V gene is TRBV7-9, the J gene TRBJ2-7; 8 nucleotides align to TRBD1. CDR1 and CDR2 (germline): SEHNR, FQNEAQ (reference sequence). Unmatched junction bases numbered 10, after V lost 5 bases and J lost 4 bases. The CDR3 has 15 residues. CDR3 in DNA: TGTGCCAGCAGCCCCCCGACAGGGGAGCGGTACGAGCAGTACTTC. It yields the protein CASSPPTGERYEQYF.

The J gene is TRBJ1-4, the V gene TRBV5-6; D is ambiguous. V lost 0 bases and J lost 8, with 11 bases in between. This CDR3 comprises 14 residues. Germline V gene sequence: CDR1 SGHDT, CDR2 YYEEEE. The CDR3 region is CASSLEGMGEKLFF. The CDR3 bases are TGTGCCAGCAGCTTGGAGGGAATGGGAGAAAAACTGTTTTTT.

This clone turned up a few times. This sequence joins TRBV28 and TRBJ1-2; D ambiguous. The CDR3 length is 12 residues. Germline assignment: CDR1 MDHEN and CDR2 SYDVKM. The germline V and J ends were trimmed by 3 bases and 4 bases, with 6 bases remaining between them. The CDR3 region is CASSFQSYGYTF. The CDR3 coding sequence is TGTGCCAGCAGTTTCCAGAGCTATGGCTACACCTTC.

The J gene is TRBJ2-7, the V gene TRBV25-1; possibly TRBD1 for D (5 bases). V lost 1 base, J lost 2 bases, and 9 bases lay in between. There are 14 residues in the CDR3. CDR1 and CDR2 (germline): MGHDK, SYGVNS. CDR3 residues: CASSEWGQAYEQYF. The CDR3 DNA follows: TGTGCCAGCAGTGAATGGGGCCAGGCCTACGAGCAGTACTTC.

The chain joins TRBV14 to TRBJ2-7; tentatively, D is TRBD2 (5 bases). Germline V gives CDR1 SGHDN, CDR2 FVKESK. Trimming took 5 bases from V and 1 from J, leaving 12 bases between them. The CDR3 totals 14 residues. The CDR3 loop is CASSSRTGSYEQYF. DNA of the CDR3: TGTGCCAGCAGCTCCCGGACGGGATCCTACGAGCAGTACTTC. Looking up the rest from reference TRBV14 and TRBJ2-7 gives the full variable domain: EAGVTQFPSHSVIEKGQTVTLRCDPISGHDNLYWYRRVMGKEIKFLLHFVKESKQDESGMPNNRFLAERTGGTYSTLKVQPAELEDSGVYFCASSSRTGSYEQYFGPGTRLTVT.

The chain combines TRBV6-5 with TRBJ2-3; D remains ambiguous. V shed 2 bases and J shed 4 bases, with 13 bases lying between them. The CDR3 length is 15 residues. The germline V gene encodes CDR1 MNHEY and CDR2 SVGAGI. The CDR3 DNA is TGTGCCAGCAGTTACGGCAGGCTTTACTCAGATACGCAGTATTTT. Encoded protein: CASSYGRLYSDTQYF.

The V gene is TRBV9, the J gene TRBJ2-7; 16 bases fit TRBD2. The CDR3 totals 24 residues. The germline CDR1 and CDR2 sequences are SGDLS and YYNGEE. The ends lost 3 bases at V and 0 bases at J; junction bases unmatched: 24. The CDR3 DNA follows: TGTGCCAGCAGCGGTGGCTACCCATTACCTCCGGGACTAGCGGGAGGGCCCCACTCCTACGAGCAGTACTTC. It is translated as CASSGGYPLPPGLAGGPHSYEQYF.

V gene TRBV27 combines with J gene TRBJ1-4; TRBD1 matches at 7 bases. The CDR3 has 16 amino acids. CDR1 MNHEY and CDR2 SMNVEV come from the germline V gene (reference sequence). V gave up 5 bases and J gave up 4 bases; unmatched junction bases: 10. The CDR3 loop is CASSPTGVGVNEKLFF. CDR3 nucleotides: TGTGCCAGCAGTCCCACAGGGGTGGGTGTTAATGAAAAACTGTTTTTT.

V and J are TRBV7-3 and TRBJ2-2; 8 nucleotides line up with TRBD1. The V segment lost 5 bases and the J segment 1 base; nucleotides outside the gene matches: 12. The germline CDR1 and CDR2 sequences are SGHTA and FQGTGA. The CDR3 totals 18 residues. In DNA form, the CDR3 reads TGTGCCAGCAGCCCTGGGTACCCCGGGACAGGGAACACCGGGGAGCTGTTTTTT. It specifies CASSPGYPGTGNTGELFF.

The chain has TRBV11-2 and TRBJ2-3; possibly TRBD2 for D (5 bases). The CDR3 has 11 amino acids. Germline values: CDR1 SGHAT, CDR2 FQNNGV. V was trimmed by 4 bases and J by 7 bases, leaving 6 bases between them. The CDR3 sequence: CASSSGYTQYF. CDR3 sequence (DNA): TGTGCCAGCAGCTCGGGGTATACGCAGTATTTT.

V gene TRBV15 combines with J gene TRBJ1-1; the D gene is possibly TRBD1 (5 bases). In germline, CDR1 is LNHNV, CDR2 YYDKDF (reference sequence). This CDR3 has 15 amino acids. Trimming left V 0 bases short and J 1 base short, with 9 bases between. The CDR3 DNA is TGTGCCACCAGCAGAGATCTTGGGGGGAACACTGAAGCTTTCTTT. Its protein product is CATSRDLGGNTEAFF.